This TCR beta chain appears in the sequencing data of a study of CD8 T cells in Susac syndrome. Negative isolation yielded CD8+ and CD4+ T cells; FACS enriched TEMRA cells. In germline, CDR1 is LNHDA, CDR2 SQIVND (reference sequence). V gave up 7 bases and J gave up 0 bases, with 13 bases separating them. This CDR3 contains 14 residues. Random hexamers were used to reverse transcribe roughly 0.5 to 1 ug of RNA. Amplification of the TCR beta CDR3 was carried out by immunoSEQ multiplex PCR, which spanned a total of 54 Vbeta and 13 Jbeta segments. TCRdb ran MiXCR on the immunoSEQ multiplex PCR reads and lists one entry per CDR3 protein. The data show approximately 280,000 distinct CDR3 sequences, with about 85% seen just once and over 0.1% held by the top ten.

The chain uses TRBV19 and TRBJ2-7; D unclear. Material: CD8+ T cells from PBMCs. This TCR was recovered from a human donor with multiple sclerosis. CDR3 region: CASMTSASSYEQYF. CDR3 DNA: TGTGCCAGTATGACGAGCGCCAGCTCCTACGAGCAGTACTTC.